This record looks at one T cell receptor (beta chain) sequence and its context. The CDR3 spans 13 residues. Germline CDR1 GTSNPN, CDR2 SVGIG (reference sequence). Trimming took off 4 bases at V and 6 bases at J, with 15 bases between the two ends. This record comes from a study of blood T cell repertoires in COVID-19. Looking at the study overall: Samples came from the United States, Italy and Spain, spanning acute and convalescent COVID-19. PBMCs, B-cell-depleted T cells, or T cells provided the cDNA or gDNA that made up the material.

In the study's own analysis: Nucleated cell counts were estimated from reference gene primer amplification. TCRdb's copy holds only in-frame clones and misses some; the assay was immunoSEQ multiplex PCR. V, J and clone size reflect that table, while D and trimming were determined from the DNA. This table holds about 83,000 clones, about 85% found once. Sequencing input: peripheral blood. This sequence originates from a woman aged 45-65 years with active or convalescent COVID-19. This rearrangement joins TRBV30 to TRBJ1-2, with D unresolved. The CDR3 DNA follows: TGTGCCTGGACCCCCGAGCCGGGAAATGGCTACACCTTC. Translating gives CAWTPEPGNGYTF.